These T cell receptor beta chains were read from a single sample in a study of T cell responses to AZD1222 COVID-19 vaccine. Method: immunoSEQ multiplex PCR; TCRdb's copy keeps in-frame clones and lacks some. The table has some 120,000 clones, roughly nine tenths seen once. The sample was peripheral blood, taken 28 days after the second AZD1222 dose. These receptors were taken from an adult who received the AZD1222 COVID-19 vaccine. CDR3s include the opening cysteine and the closing phenylalanine or tryptophan. Each record gives: clone size, J gene, D gene, V gene, CDR3 protein, CDR3 DNA. D genes are given only for firm matches. Only part of the rows carry a size: once, few, many, or a class if the clone is expanded.

clone_size: .
j_call: TRBJ1-1
d_call: .
v_call: TRBV19
cdr3_aa: CASSSRVGNTEAFF
cdr3_nt: TGTGCCAGTAGTTCCAGGGTAGGGAACACTGAAGCTTTCTTT

clone_size: .
j_call: TRBJ1-6
d_call: TRBD1
v_call: TRBV11-2
cdr3_aa: CASSPGEGQGPKLPLHF
cdr3_nt: TGTGCCAGCAGCCCGGGAGAGGGACAGGGCCCTAAGCTACCCCTCCACTTT

clone_size: .
j_call: TRBJ1-5
d_call: .
v_call: TRBV19
cdr3_aa: CASSSRIGTISNQPQHF
cdr3_nt: TGTGCCAGTAGTAGCCGGATCGGGACAATTAGCAATCAGCCCCAGCATTTT

clone_size: .
j_call: TRBJ1-5
d_call: .
v_call: TRBV10-1
cdr3_aa: CASSELGQPQHF
cdr3_nt: TGCGCCAGCAGTGAGTTGGGCCAGCCCCAGCATTTT

clone_size: .
j_call: TRBJ2-1
d_call: TRBD2
v_call: TRBV19
cdr3_aa: CASSMASGSYNEQFF
cdr3_nt: TGTGCCAGTAGTATGGCTAGCGGGAGCTACAATGAGCAGTTCTTC

clone_size: once
j_call: TRBJ2-3
d_call: .
v_call: TRBV27
cdr3_aa: CASSLSFIADTQYF
cdr3_nt: TGTGCCAGCAGTTTGAGCTTTATCGCAGATACGCAGTATTTT

clone_size: .
j_call: TRBJ1-2
d_call: .
v_call: TRBV18
cdr3_aa: CASSRWMNYGYTF
cdr3_nt: TGTGCCAGCTCACGGTGGATGAACTATGGCTACACCTTC

clone_size: .
j_call: TRBJ2-7
d_call: .
v_call: TRBV18
cdr3_aa: CASSASYEQYF
cdr3_nt: TGTGCCAGCTCTGCCTCCTACGAGCAGTACTTC

clone_size: .
j_call: TRBJ1-1
d_call: .
v_call: TRBV7-8
cdr3_aa: CASSLVYWRSRSNTEAFF
cdr3_nt: TGTGCCAGCAGCTTAGTATACTGGAGATCGAGGTCTAACACTGAAGCTTTCTTT

clone_size: .
j_call: TRBJ2-1
d_call: .
v_call: TRBV5-4
cdr3_aa: CASSSGGAYNEQFF
cdr3_nt: TGTGCCAGCAGCTCTGGCGGGGCCTACAATGAGCAGTTCTTC

clone_size: .
j_call: TRBJ1-2
d_call: TRBD1
v_call: TRBV7-2
cdr3_aa: CASSPTRTGGNYGYTF
cdr3_nt: TGTGCCAGCAGCCCGACTCGGACAGGGGGGAACTATGGCTACACCTTC

clone_size: .
j_call: TRBJ2-4
d_call: .
v_call: TRBV6-1
cdr3_aa: CASSEMPPRETNIQYF
cdr3_nt: TGTGCCAGCAGTGAAATGCCACCGAGGGAAACAAACATTCAGTACTTC

clone_size: .
j_call: TRBJ2-1
d_call: .
v_call: TRBV14
cdr3_aa: CASSLASSYNEQFF
cdr3_nt: TGTGCCAGCAGCCTCGCTAGCTCCTACAATGAGCAGTTCTTC

clone_size: .
j_call: TRBJ1-6
d_call: TRBD1
v_call: TRBV2
cdr3_aa: CASTLQGGNSPLHF
cdr3_nt: TGTGCCAGCACCCTTCAGGGGGGGAATTCACCCCTCCACTTT

clone_size: .
j_call: TRBJ1-5
d_call: TRBD1
v_call: TRBV7-8
cdr3_aa: CASSLVRGGQGRNQPQHF
cdr3_nt: TGTGCCAGCAGCTTAGTTCGGGGTGGACAGGGTAGAAATCAGCCCCAGCATTTT

clone_size: .
j_call: TRBJ1-6
d_call: .
v_call: TRBV30
cdr3_aa: CAFGQLPSPLHF
cdr3_nt: TGTGCCTTTGGACAGCTACCTTCACCCCTCCACTTT

clone_size: .
j_call: TRBJ1-2
d_call: .
v_call: TRBV3-1/TRBV3-2
cdr3_aa: CASSQEGGGPNYGYTF
cdr3_nt: TGTGCCAGCAGCCAAGAAGGTGGGGGACCAAACTATGGCTACACCTTC

clone_size: .
j_call: TRBJ2-2
d_call: .
v_call: TRBV2
cdr3_aa: CASSVQGTGELFF
cdr3_nt: TGTGCCAGCAGTGTGCAGGGAACCGGGGAGCTGTTTTTT

clone_size: .
j_call: TRBJ2-5
d_call: .
v_call: TRBV4-2
cdr3_aa: CASSQESTKETQYF
cdr3_nt: TGTGCCAGCAGCCAAGAGTCAACCAAAGAGACCCAGTACTTC

clone_size: .
j_call: TRBJ2-5
d_call: TRBD2
v_call: TRBV2
cdr3_aa: CASSEGTSVGQETQYF
cdr3_nt: TGTGCCAGCAGTGAAGGGACTAGCGTGGGCCAAGAGACCCAGTACTTC

clone_size: .
j_call: TRBJ1-3
d_call: .
v_call: TRBV5-1
cdr3_aa: CASSLGQGNTIYF
cdr3_nt: TGCGCCAGCAGCTTGGGACAGGGAAACACCATATATTTT

clone_size: few
j_call: TRBJ1-5
d_call: .
v_call: TRBV18
cdr3_aa: CASSLNGGSSNQPQHF
cdr3_nt: TGTGCCAGCTCACTGAACGGGGGCTCTAGCAATCAGCCCCAGCATTTT

clone_size: .
j_call: TRBJ1-1
d_call: TRBD1
v_call: TRBV6-5
cdr3_aa: CASSYPSGQGFEAFF
cdr3_nt: TGTGCCAGCAGTTATCCATCGGGACAGGGGTTTGAAGCTTTCTTT

clone_size: .
j_call: TRBJ2-1
d_call: .
v_call: TRBV4-1
cdr3_aa: CASSPQPGAMGNEQFF
cdr3_nt: TGCGCCAGCAGCCCTCAACCGGGGGCCATGGGGAATGAGCAGTTCTTC

clone_size: .
j_call: TRBJ2-3
d_call: .
v_call: TRBV1
cdr3_aa: CTSGPNGGSSTDTQYF
cdr3_nt: TGCACCAGCGGTCCGAACGGGGGGTCTAGCACAGATACGCAGTATTTT

clone_size: .
j_call: TRBJ2-1
d_call: .
v_call: TRBV9
cdr3_aa: CASSVYGSYNEQFF
cdr3_nt: TGTGCCAGCAGCGTATATGGATCCTACAATGAGCAGTTCTTC

clone_size: .
j_call: TRBJ1-5
d_call: TRBD1
v_call: TRBV12-5
cdr3_aa: CASGGPGQANQPQHF
cdr3_nt: TGTGCTAGTGGTGGCCCGGGACAGGCGAATCAGCCCCAGCATTTT

clone_size: .
j_call: TRBJ2-7
d_call: TRBD2
v_call: TRBV7-9
cdr3_aa: CASSPRPGLAGSYEQYF
cdr3_nt: TGTGCCAGCAGCCCCCGTCCGGGACTAGCGGGTTCCTACGAGCAGTACTTC

clone_size: .
j_call: TRBJ2-5
d_call: .
v_call: TRBV12-5
cdr3_aa: CASGREATWETQYF
cdr3_nt: TGTGCTAGTGGAAGGGAGGCAACCTGGGAGACCCAGTACTTC

clone_size: .
j_call: TRBJ2-2
d_call: TRBD1
v_call: TRBV18
cdr3_aa: CASSPPGGASNTGELFF
cdr3_nt: TGTGCCAGCTCACCGCCAGGGGGCGCCTCGAACACCGGGGAGCTGTTTTTT

clone_size: .
j_call: TRBJ2-7
d_call: .
v_call: TRBV12-3/TRBV12-4
cdr3_aa: CASSIDTSYEQYF
cdr3_nt: TGTGCCAGCAGCATTGACACCTCCTACGAGCAGTACTTC

clone_size: .
j_call: TRBJ1-1
d_call: .
v_call: TRBV29-1
cdr3_aa: CSVELRTLNTEAFF
cdr3_nt: TGCAGCGTTGAGTTACGGACTTTGAACACTGAAGCTTTCTTT

clone_size: .
j_call: TRBJ1-1
d_call: .
v_call: TRBV7-8
cdr3_aa: CASSLWSGRMNTEAFF
cdr3_nt: TGTGCCAGCAGCTTATGGTCAGGGAGAATGAACACTGAAGCTTTCTTT

clone_size: .
j_call: TRBJ2-2
d_call: .
v_call: TRBV7-2
cdr3_aa: CASSSGRGRTGELFF
cdr3_nt: TGTGCCAGCAGCTCCGGACGGGGGCGCACCGGGGAGCTGTTTTTT